This T cell receptor (beta chain) was recorded in a study of blood T cells in healthy people across ages. Primed by a sample-barcoded 5' primer and a J-beta primer mix, a second PCR proceeded for 7 to 11 cycles. MiXCR was run by TCRdb on the 5' RACE reads, yielding one entry per CDR3 protein. The table has about 900,000 distinct CDR3 sequences, 45% to 50% seen once. Germline V gene lookup returns CDR1 MNHNY and CDR2 SVGAGI (reference sequence). The germline V and J ends were trimmed by 4 bases and 10 bases, with 11 bases remaining between them. The CDR3 is 12 amino acids. Sequences were obtained from blood. This chain uses TRBV6-6 with TRBJ1-5, with D hard to call. The receptor was isolated from a man aged 30-40 years in good health. Written as DNA, the CDR3 is TGTGCCAGCAGTTGGGCAGAGCCTCCCCAGCATTTT. Its protein is CASSWAEPPQHF.